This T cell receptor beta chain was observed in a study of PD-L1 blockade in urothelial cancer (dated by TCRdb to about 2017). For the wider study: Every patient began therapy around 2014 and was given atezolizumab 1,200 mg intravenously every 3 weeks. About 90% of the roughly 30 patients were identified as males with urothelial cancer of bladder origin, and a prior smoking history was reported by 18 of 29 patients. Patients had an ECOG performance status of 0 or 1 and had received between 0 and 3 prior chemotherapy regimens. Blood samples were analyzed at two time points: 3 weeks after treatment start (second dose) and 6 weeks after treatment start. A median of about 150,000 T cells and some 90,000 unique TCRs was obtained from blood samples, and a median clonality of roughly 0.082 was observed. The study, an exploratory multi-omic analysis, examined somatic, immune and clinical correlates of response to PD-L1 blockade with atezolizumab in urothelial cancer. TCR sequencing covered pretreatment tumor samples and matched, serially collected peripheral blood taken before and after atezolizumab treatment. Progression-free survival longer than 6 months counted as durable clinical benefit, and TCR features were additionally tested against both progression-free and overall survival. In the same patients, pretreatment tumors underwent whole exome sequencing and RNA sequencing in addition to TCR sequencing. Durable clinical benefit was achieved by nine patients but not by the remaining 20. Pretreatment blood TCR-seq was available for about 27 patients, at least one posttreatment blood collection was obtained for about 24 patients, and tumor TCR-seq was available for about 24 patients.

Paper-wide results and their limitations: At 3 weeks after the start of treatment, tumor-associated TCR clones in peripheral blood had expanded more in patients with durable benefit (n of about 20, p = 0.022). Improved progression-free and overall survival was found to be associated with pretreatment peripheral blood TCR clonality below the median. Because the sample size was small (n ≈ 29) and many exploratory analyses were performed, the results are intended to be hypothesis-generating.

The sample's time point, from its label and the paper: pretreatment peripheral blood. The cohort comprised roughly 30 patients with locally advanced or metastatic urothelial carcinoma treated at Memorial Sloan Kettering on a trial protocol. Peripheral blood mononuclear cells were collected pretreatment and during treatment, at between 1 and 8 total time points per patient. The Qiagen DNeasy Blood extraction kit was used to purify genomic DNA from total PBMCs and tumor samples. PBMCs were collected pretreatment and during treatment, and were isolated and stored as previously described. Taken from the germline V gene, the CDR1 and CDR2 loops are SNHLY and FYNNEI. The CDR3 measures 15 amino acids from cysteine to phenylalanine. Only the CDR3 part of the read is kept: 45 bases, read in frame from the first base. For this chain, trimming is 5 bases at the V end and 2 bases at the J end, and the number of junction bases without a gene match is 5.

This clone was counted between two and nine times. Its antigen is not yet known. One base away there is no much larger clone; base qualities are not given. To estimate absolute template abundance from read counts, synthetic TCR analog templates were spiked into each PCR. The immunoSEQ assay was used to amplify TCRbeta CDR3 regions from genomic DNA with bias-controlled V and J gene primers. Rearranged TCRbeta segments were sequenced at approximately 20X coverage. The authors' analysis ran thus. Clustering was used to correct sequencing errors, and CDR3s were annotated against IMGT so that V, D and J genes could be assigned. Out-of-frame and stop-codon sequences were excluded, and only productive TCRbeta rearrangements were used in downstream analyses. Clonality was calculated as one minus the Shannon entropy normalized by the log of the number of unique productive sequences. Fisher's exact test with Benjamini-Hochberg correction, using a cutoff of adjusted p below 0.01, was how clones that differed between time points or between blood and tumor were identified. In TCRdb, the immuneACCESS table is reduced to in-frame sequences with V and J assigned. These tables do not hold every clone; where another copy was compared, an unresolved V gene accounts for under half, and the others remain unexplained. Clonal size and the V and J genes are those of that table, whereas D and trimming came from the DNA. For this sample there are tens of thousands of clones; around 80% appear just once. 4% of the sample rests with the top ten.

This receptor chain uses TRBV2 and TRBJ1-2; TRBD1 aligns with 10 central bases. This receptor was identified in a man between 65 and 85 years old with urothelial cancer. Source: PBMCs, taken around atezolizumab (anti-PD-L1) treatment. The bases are TGTGCCAGCAGTAATGGACAGGGGGGCAACTATGGCTACACCTTC. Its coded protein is CASSNGQGGNYGYTF.